This paragraph covers one TCR beta chain sequence. What it binds is unknown. Researchers ran the PCR with 60 Vbeta and 13 Jbeta primers. Data came from immunoSEQ multiplex PCR; TCRdb stores just in-frame clones and leaves some out. The sample includes tens of thousands of clones, 75% to 85% of them seen just once. The data were obtained in a study of cytomegalovirus exposure and HLA in healthy donors. On the study more broadly: Unique TCR beta sequences numbering approximately 120 million came from around 180 million T cells in an earlier analysis. General study findings and limits: The study found most TCR sequences rare, yet found some public TCRs in many donors.

The CDR3 totals 17 residues. Trimming removed 5 bases from V and 0 bases from J; junction bases left unmatched: 12. The germline V gene encodes CDR1 MDHEN and CDR2 SYDVKM. The sequence was obtained from a man aged 50 or older in good health and CMV-seropositive. The chain employs TRBV28 and TRBJ1-2; the match to TRBD1 covers 7 bases. The specimen sequenced was PBMCs. CDR3 sequence: CASSPTGRLTTNYGYTF. Written as DNA, the CDR3 is TGTGCCAGCAGTCCGACAGGGCGCTTAACGACTAACTATGGCTACACCTTC.